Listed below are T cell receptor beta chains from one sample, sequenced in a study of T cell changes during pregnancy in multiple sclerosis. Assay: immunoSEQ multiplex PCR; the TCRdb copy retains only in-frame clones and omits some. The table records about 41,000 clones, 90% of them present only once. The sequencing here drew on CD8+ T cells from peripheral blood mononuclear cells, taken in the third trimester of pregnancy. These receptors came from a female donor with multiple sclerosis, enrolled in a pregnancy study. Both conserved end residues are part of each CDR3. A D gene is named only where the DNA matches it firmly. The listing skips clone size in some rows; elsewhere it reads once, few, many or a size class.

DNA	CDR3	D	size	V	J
TGTGCCACCAGCAGTGATGACAGCCTTAACACTGAAGCTTTCTTT	CATSSDDSLNTEAFF	-	-	TRBV15	TRBJ1-1
TGTGCCATCGGAACCGGGACTAGCGGGGGGTACGAGCAGTACTTC	CAIGTGTSGGYEQYF	TRBD2	-	TRBV10-3	TRBJ2-7
TGTGCCTGGAGTGTAACAGGGGGTTTTGAGACCCAGTACTTC	CAWSVTGGFETQYF	TRBD1	-	TRBV30	TRBJ2-5
TGTGCCAGCAGCTTAACTAGCCAGTGGGATGAGCAGTTCTTC	CASSLTSQWDEQFF	-	-	TRBV7-2	TRBJ2-1
TGTGCCAGCAGTAATAACAGGGGAAGGGATGAAAAACTGTTTTTT	CASSNNRGRDEKLFF	TRBD1	-	TRBV7-9	TRBJ1-4
TGTGCCAGCAGTTTAGGACTAGCGGGGGCCTACGAGCAGTACTTC	CASSLGLAGAYEQYF	TRBD2	-	TRBV6-5	TRBJ2-7
TGTGCCAGCAGTTTACGGCAGGCCTTCAGCTATGGCTACACCTTC	CASSLRQAFSYGYTF	-	-	TRBV28	TRBJ1-2
TGCGCCAGCAGCTTGGAAGGGGCCTCGGCCTACGAGCAGTACTTC	CASSLEGASAYEQYF	-	-	TRBV5-1	TRBJ2-7
TGTGCCATCAGTGAGGCAGGGGCAAACACTGAAGCTTTCTTT	CAISEAGANTEAFF	-	once	TRBV10-3	TRBJ1-1
TGTGCCAGCAGCTTGTCAGTCACAGGCCGTATAGATACGCAGTATTTT	CASSLSVTGRIDTQYF	-	-	TRBV5-6	TRBJ2-3
TGTGCCTTATTCAGCTCTGGGGCCAACGTCCTGACTTTC	CALFSSGANVLTF	-	-	TRBV7-2	TRBJ2-6
TGTGCCTGGAGCCAGGCAGGGACATTCTACTATGGCTACACCTTC	CAWSQAGTFYYGYTF	-	-	TRBV30	TRBJ1-2
TGTGCCAGCAGGGCGACAGGGCGGGCTGGAAACACCATATATTTT	CASRATGRAGNTIYF	TRBD1	few	TRBV6-1	TRBJ1-3
TGTGCCAGCAGTTTGACAGGGGAAGGAAACACCATATATTTT	CASSLTGEGNTIYF	TRBD1	once	TRBV27	TRBJ1-3
TGTGCCACCGGACAGGCCTACGAGCAGTACTTC	CATGQAYEQYF	TRBD1	-	TRBV7-9	TRBJ2-7
TGTGCCAGCAGCTCGAGGACTAGCCGAAACCCCTACGAGCAGTACTTC	CASSSRTSRNPYEQYF	TRBD2	few	TRBV13	TRBJ2-7
TGTGCCAGCAGCCCTCCCCGACAGGGGGTAGGCGGGGAGCTGTTTTTT	CASSPPRQGVGGELFF	TRBD1	-	TRBV11-1	TRBJ2-2
TGTGCCACCCGCAGAGGACTTCTTAATGAAAAACTGTTTTTT	CATRRGLLNEKLFF	-	-	TRBV15	TRBJ1-4
TGTGCCAGCTCTTGGACTAGCGGGGGCTACGAGCAGTACTTC	CASSWTSGGYEQYF	TRBD2	-	TRBV18	TRBJ2-7
TGTGCCAGCAGTGCGGGGACAGGGGGTAACACTGAAGCTTTCTTT	CASSAGTGGNTEAFF	TRBD1	once	TRBV27	TRBJ1-1
TGTGCCAGCAGCCCGAGAGTGACAAGCACAGATACGCAGTATTTT	CASSPRVTSTDTQYF	-	-	TRBV14	TRBJ2-3
TGTGCCATCAGCGGGACGGGAGATGGCTACACCTTC	CAISGTGDGYTF	-	-	TRBV10-3	TRBJ1-2
TGTGCCAGCAGCTTAGATTCCCCCCGGGAGACCCAGTACTTC	CASSLDSPRETQYF	-	-	TRBV7-9	TRBJ2-5
TGTGCCAGCAGCTTAGATGGGAGAGGCGGCTACACCTTC	CASSLDGRGGYTF	-	-	TRBV11-2	TRBJ1-2
TGTGCCAGCAGCCCATCCGCGGGGGTAAAGAGTCAGCCCCAGCATTTT	CASSPSAGVKSQPQHF	-	-	TRBV27	TRBJ1-5
TGTGCCAGCAGTGAGACTAGCAGGAGCTCCTACAATGAGCAGTTCTTC	CASSETSRSSYNEQFF	TRBD2	-	TRBV6-4	TRBJ2-1
TGTGCCAGCAGTGACTCGAGAGGTAGGACACTCACCTACGAGCAGTACTTC	CASSDSRGRTLTYEQYF	-	-	TRBV6-4	TRBJ2-7
TGTGCCAGCAGTCCATGGACGGGGCAGCCCCAGCATTTT	CASSPWTGQPQHF	-	-	TRBV27	TRBJ1-5
TGCGCCAGCAGTCCAGGCTACGAGCAGTACTTC	CASSPGYEQYF	-	-	TRBV10-2	TRBJ2-7
TGTGCCAGCACAGACAGGTTACCGAATGAAAAACTGTTTTTT	CASTDRLPNEKLFF	-	once	TRBV7-8	TRBJ1-4